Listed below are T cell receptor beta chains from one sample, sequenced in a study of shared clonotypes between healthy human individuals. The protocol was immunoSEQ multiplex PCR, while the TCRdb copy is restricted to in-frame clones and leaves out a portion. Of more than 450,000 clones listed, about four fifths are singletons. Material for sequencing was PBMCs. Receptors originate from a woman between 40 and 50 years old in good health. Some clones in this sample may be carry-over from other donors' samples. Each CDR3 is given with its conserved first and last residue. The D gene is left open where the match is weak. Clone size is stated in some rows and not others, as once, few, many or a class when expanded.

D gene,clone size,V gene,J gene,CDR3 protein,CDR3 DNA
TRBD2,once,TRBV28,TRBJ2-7,CASSSGRASYEQYF,TGTGCCAGCAGTAGCGGGAGGGCTTCCTACGAGCAGTACTTC
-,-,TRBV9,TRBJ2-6,CASSVGLGGANVLTF,TGTGCCAGCAGCGTAGGCCTGGGTGGGGCCAACGTCCTGACTTTC
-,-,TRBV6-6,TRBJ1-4,CASRVGGGGEKLFF,TGTGCCAGCAGAGTAGGAGGCGGTGGTGAAAAACTGTTTTTT
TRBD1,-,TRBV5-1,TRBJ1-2,CASSLDFGTGSRNYGYTF,TGCGCCAGCAGCTTGGATTTTGGGACAGGGTCGCGTAACTATGGCTACACCTTC
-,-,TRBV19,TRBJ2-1,CASSIVGDEQFF,TGTGCCAGTAGTATAGTCGGCGATGAGCAGTTCTTC
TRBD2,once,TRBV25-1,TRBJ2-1,CASSEMFSGRAPYNEQFF,TGTGCCAGCAGTGAAATGTTTAGCGGGAGGGCCCCCTACAATGAGCAGTTCTTC
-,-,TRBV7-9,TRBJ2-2,CASSLARGFTGELFF,TGTGCCAGCAGCTTAGCAAGAGGTTTCACCGGGGAGCTGTTTTTT
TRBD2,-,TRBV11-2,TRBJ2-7,CASSLDWSGNSYEQYF,TGTGCCAGCAGCTTAGATTGGAGCGGGAACTCCTACGAGCAGTACTTC
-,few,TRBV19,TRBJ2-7,CASSPPGAYLYEQYF,TGTGCCAGTAGTCCACCAGGAGCCTACCTCTACGAGCAGTACTTC
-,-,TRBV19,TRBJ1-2,CASSTHSGGDYGYTF,TGTGCCAGTAGTACCCACTCGGGCGGGGACTATGGCTACACCTTC
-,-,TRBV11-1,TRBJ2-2,CASSRGGTATPGELFF,TGTGCCAGCAGCCGTGGGGGGACGGCGACTCCCGGGGAGCTGTTTTTT
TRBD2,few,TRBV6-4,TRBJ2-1,CASSDSASGDYNEQFF,TGTGCCAGCAGTGACTCCGCTAGCGGAGACTACAATGAGCAGTTCTTC
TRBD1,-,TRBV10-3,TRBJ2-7,CAIGAGQAYEQYF,TGTGCCATCGGCGCGGGACAGGCCTACGAGCAGTACTTC
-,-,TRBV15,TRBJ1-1,CATSRVSALGEAFF,TGTGCCACCAGCAGAGTATCCGCCTTGGGTGAAGCTTTCTTT
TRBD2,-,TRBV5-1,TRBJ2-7,CASSLEGLAAEQYF,TGCGCCAGCAGCTTGGAGGGACTAGCGGCCGAGCAGTACTTC
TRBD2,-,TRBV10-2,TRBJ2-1,CASSVGGSYNEQFF,TGCGCCAGCAGTGTGGGAGGGTCCTACAATGAGCAGTTCTTC
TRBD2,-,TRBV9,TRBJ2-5,CASSVDPSGTTSPTQYF,TGTGCCAGCAGCGTAGACCCTAGCGGGACAACTTCCCCGACCCAGTACTTC
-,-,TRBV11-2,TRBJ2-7,CASSFAGSSYEQYF,TGTGCCAGCAGCTTCGCGGGGAGCTCCTACGAGCAGTACTTC
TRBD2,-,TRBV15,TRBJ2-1,CATSRGGGLVSNEQFF,TGTGCCACCAGCAGAGGGGGGGGACTAGTTTCCAATGAGCAGTTCTTC
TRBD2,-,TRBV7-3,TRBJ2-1,CASSLTASGGYNEQFF,TGTGCCAGCAGCTTAACTGCTAGCGGGGGATACAATGAGCAGTTCTTC
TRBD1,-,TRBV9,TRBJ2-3,CASSLGTGGTDTQYF,TGTGCCAGCAGCCTCGGGACAGGGGGCACAGATACGCAGTATTTT
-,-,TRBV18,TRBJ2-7,CASSPPGVAYYEQYF,TGTGCCAGCTCACCACCGGGGGTAGCCTATTACGAGCAGTACTTC
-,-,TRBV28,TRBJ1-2,CASSLRGYGYTF,TGTGCCAGCAGTTTACGGGGTTATGGCTACACCTTC
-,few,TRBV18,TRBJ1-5,CASSPGGKDQPQHF,TGTGCCAGCTCACCAGGAGGGAAGGATCAGCCCCAGCATTTT
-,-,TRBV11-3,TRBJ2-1,CASGFKNEQFF,TGTGCCAGCGGATTTAAAAATGAGCAGTTCTTC
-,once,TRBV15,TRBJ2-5,CATSRLALGYQETQYF,TGTGCCACCAGCAGGTTAGCGCTCGGGTACCAAGAGACCCAGTACTTC
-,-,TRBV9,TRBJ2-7,CASSVEGFSYEQYF,TGTGCCAGCAGCGTAGAGGGGTTTTCCTACGAGCAGTACTTC
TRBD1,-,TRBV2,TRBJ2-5,CASSNRQGVWETQYF,TGTGCCAGCAGTAATCGACAGGGAGTGTGGGAGACCCAGTACTTC
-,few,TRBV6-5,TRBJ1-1,CASSGLGGNTEAFF,TGTGCCAGCAGCGGCCTCGGGGGAAACACTGAAGCTTTCTTT
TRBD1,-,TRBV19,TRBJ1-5,CASSIDKQGGHQPQHF,TGTGCCAGTAGTATAGATAAACAGGGGGGACATCAGCCCCAGCATTTT
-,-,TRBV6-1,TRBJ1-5,CASSELGGSPLNQPQHF,TGTGCCAGCAGTGAACTGGGGGGCTCTCCCTTAAATCAGCCCCAGCATTTT
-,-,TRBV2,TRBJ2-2,CASSRSTGELFF,TGTGCCAGCAGCCGCTCCACCGGGGAGCTGTTTTTT
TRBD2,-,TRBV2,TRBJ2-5,CASSGGRVETQYF,TGTGCCAGCAGTGGAGGGAGGGTCGAGACCCAGTACTTC
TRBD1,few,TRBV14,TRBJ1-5,CASSQDRDRPQHF,TGTGCCAGCAGCCAGGACAGGGATCGGCCCCAGCATTTT
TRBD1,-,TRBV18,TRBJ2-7,CASTGTGGYEQYF,TGTGCCAGCACCGGGACAGGGGGTTACGAGCAGTACTTC
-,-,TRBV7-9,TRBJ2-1,CASSPISPYNEQFF,TGTGCCAGCAGTCCTATTAGCCCCTACAATGAGCAGTTCTTC
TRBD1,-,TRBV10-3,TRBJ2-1,CAISGRDRGYNEQFF,TGTGCCATCAGTGGACGGGACAGGGGGTACAATGAGCAGTTCTTC
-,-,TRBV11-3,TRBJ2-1,CASSGERHNEQFF,TGTGCCAGCAGCGGAGAACGCCACAATGAGCAGTTCTTC
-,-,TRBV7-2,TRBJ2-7,CASSLARAGAYEQYF,TGTGCCAGCAGCTTAGCGCGGGCAGGAGCCTACGAGCAGTACTTC
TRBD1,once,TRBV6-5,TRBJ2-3,CASSDRVATDTQYF,TGTGCCAGCAGTGACAGGGTAGCGACAGATACGCAGTATTTT